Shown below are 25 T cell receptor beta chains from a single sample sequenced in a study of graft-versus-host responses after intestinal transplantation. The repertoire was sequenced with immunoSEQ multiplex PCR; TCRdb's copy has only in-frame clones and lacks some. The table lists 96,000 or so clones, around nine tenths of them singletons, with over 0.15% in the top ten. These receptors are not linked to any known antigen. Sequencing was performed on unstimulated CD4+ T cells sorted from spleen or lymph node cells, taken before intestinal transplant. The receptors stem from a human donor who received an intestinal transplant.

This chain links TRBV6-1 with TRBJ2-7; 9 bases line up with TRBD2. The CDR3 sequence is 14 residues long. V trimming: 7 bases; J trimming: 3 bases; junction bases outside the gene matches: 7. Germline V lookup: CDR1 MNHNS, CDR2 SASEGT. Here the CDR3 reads CASNPSGMVYEQYF. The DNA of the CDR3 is TGTGCCAGCAATCCTAGCGGGATGGTCTACGAGCAGTACTTC.

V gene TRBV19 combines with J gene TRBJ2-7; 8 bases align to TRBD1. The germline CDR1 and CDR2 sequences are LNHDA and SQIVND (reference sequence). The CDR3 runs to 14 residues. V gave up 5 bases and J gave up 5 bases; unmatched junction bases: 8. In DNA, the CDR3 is TGTGCCAGTAGTCCCGGACAGGGTCGGGACGAGCAGTACTTC. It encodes CASSPGQGRDEQYF.

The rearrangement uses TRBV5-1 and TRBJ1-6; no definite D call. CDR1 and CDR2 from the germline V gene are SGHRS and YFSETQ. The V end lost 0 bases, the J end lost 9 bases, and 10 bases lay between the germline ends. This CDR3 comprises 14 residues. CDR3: CASSLVPGGSPLHF. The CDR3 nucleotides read TGCGCCAGCAGCTTGGTACCTGGAGGTTCACCCCTCCACTTT.

As DNA, the CDR3 is TGTGCCAGCAGCTTAGGTTTTGGGACTAGCGGACCCTACGAGCAGTACTTC. This gives the protein CASSLGFGTSGPYEQYF. This sequence joins TRBV7-8 and TRBJ2-7; the match to TRBD2 covers 11 bases. Germline lookup yields CDR1 SGHVS and CDR2 FQNEAQ. The ends lost 1 base at V and 2 bases at J; junction bases unmatched: 7. The CDR3 has 17 amino acids.

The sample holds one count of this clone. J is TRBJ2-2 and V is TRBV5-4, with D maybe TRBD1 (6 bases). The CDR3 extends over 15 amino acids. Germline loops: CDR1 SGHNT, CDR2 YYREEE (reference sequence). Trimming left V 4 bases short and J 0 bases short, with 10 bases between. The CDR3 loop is CASSRRTANTGELFF. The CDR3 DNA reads TGTGCCAGCAGCCGTAGGACAGCGAACACCGGGGAGCTGTTTTTT.

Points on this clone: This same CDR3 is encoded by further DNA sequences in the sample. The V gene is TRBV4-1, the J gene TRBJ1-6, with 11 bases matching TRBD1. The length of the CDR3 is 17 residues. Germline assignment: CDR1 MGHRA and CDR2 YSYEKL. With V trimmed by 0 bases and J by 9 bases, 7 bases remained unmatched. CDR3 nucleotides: TGCGCCAGCAGCCAAGAGGACAGGGGGCTAGGTGGTTCACCCCTCCACTTT. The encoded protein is CASSQEDRGLGGSPLHF.

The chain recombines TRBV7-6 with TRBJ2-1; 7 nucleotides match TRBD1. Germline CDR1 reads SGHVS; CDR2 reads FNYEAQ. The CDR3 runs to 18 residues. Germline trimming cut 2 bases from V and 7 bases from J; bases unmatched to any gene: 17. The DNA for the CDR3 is TGTGCCAGCAGCTTATCTGCCGAACCGGGACAGTGGGGTAATGAGCAGTTCTTC. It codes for CASSLSAEPGQWGNEQFF.

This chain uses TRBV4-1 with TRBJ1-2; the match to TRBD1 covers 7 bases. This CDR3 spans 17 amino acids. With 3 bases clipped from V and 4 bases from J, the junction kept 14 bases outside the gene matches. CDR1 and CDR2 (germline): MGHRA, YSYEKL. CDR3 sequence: CASSHIFTGVRVYGYTF. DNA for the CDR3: TGCGCCAGCAGCCACATCTTTACAGGGGTTCGAGTCTATGGCTACACCTTC.

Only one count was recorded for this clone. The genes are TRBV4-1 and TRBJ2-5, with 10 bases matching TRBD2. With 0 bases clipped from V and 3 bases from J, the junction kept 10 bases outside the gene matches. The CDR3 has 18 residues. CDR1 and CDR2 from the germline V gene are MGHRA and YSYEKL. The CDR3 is CASSQEPRLAGFEETQYF. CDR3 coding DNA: TGCGCCAGCAGCCAAGAGCCTCGACTAGCGGGTTTCGAAGAGACCCAGTACTTC.

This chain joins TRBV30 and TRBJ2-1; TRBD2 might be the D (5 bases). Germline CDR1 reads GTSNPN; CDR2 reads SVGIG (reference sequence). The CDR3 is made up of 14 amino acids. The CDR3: CALGAVSSYNEQFF. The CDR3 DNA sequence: TGTGCTTTGGGAGCCGTGAGCTCCTACAATGAGCAGTTCTTC.

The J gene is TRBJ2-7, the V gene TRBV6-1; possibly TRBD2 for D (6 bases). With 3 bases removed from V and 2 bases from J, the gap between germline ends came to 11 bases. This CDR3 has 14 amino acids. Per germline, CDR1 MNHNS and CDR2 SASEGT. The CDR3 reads CASSEDYLTYEQYF. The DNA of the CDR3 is TGTGCCAGCAGTGAGGACTATTTAACCTACGAGCAGTACTTC.

CDR3 sequence reads: CAWRWDISPLHF. CDR3 DNA sequence: TGTGCCTGGAGATGGGACATTTCACCCCTCCACTTT. The chain combines TRBV30 with TRBJ1-6, with D tentatively TRBD1 (6 bases). Germline assignment: CDR1 GTSNPN and CDR2 SVGIG (reference sequence). The V and J ends lost 3 bases and 9 bases respectively, with 9 bases between them. This CDR3 spans 12 amino acids. The full variable domain, its missing parts supplied by reference TRBV30 and TRBJ1-6, is SQTIHQWPATLVQPVGSPLSLECTVEGTSNPNLYWYRQAAGRGLQLLFYSVGIGQISSEVPQNLSASRPQDRQFILSSKKLLLSDSGFYLCAWRWDISPLHFGNGTRLTVT.

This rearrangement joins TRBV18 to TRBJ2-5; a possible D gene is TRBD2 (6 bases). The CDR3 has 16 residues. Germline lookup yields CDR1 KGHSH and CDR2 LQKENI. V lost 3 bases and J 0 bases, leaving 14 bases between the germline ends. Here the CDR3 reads CASSPRRGGDQETQYF. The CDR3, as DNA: TGTGCCAGCTCACCCCGGAGGGGCGGGGACCAAGAGACCCAGTACTTC.

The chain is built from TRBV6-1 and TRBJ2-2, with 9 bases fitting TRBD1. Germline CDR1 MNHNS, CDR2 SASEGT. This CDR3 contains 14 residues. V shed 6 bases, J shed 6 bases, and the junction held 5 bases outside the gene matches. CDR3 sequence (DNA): TGTGCCAGCAGCCGGGACAGGGTGGCCGGGGAGCTGTTTTTT. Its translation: CASSRDRVAGELFF.

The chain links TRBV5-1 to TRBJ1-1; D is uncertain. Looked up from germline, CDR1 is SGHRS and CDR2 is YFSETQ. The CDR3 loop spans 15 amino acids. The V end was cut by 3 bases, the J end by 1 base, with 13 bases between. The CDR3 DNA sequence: TGCGCCAGCAGCTGGTTGGGAGGACCGAACACTGAAGCTTTCTTT. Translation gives CASSWLGGPNTEAFF. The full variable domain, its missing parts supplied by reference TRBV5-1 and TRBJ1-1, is KAGVTQTPRYLIKTRGQQVTLSCSPISGHRSVSWYQQTPGQGLQFLFEYFSETQRNKGNFPGRFSGRQFSNSRSEMNVSTLELGDSALYLCASSWLGGPNTEAFFGQGTRLTVV.

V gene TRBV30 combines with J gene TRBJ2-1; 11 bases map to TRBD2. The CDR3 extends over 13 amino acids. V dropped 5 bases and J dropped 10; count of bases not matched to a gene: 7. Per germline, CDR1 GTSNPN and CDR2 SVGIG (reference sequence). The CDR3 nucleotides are TGTGCCTGGCACCCGGGACTAGCGGTCGAGCAGTTCTTC. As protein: CAWHPGLAVEQFF.

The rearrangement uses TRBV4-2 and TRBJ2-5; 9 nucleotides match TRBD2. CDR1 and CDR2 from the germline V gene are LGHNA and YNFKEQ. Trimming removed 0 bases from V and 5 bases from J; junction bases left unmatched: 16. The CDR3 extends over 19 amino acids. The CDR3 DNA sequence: TGTGCCAGCAGCCAAGATTTAGCCGCGGGCGGGAGGGCCCTCGAGACCCAGTACTTC. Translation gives CASSQDLAAGGRALETQYF.

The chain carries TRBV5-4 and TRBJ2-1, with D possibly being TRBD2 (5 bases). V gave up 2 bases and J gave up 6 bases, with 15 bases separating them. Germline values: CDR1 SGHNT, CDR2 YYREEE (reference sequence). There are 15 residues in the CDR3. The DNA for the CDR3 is TGTGCCAGCAGCTTAATCAATGCGGGTGCCAATGAGCAGTTCTTC. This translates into CASSLINAGANEQFF.

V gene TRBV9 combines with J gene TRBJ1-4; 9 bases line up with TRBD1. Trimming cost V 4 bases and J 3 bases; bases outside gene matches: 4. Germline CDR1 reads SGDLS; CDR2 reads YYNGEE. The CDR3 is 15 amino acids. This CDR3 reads CASSPRDRANEKLFF. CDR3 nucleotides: TGTGCCAGCAGCCCTCGGGACAGGGCTAATGAAAAACTGTTTTTT. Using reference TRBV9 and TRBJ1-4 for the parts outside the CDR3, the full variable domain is DSGVTQTPKHLITATGQRVTLRCSPRSGDLSVYWYQQSLDQGLQFLIQYYNGEERAKGNILERFSAQQFPDLHSELNLSSLELGDSALYFCASSPRDRANEKLFFGSGTQLSVL.

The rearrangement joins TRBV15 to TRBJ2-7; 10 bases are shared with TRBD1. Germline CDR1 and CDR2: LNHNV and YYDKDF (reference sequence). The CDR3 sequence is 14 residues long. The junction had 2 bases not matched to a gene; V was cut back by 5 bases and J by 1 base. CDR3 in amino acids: CATSDRGQSYEQYF. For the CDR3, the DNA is TGTGCCACCAGCGACAGGGGGCAATCCTACGAGCAGTACTTC.

The chain's CDR3 is CASSYGGRTYEQYF. For the CDR3, the DNA is TGTGCCAGCAGTTACGGCGGTAGGACCTACGAGCAGTACTTC. J is TRBJ2-7 and V is TRBV6-5, with D unresolved. The CDR3 length is 14 residues. Trimming shortened V by 2 bases and J by 2 bases, and 10 bases separated the two germline ends. The germline V gene has CDR1 MNHEY and CDR2 SVGAGI.

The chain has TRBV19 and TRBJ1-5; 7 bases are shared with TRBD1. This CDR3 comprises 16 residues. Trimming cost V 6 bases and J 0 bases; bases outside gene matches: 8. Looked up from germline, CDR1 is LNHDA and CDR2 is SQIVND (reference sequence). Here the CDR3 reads CASSLNRGYSNQPQHF. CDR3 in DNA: TGTGCCAGTAGCTTAAACAGGGGATATAGCAATCAGCCCCAGCATTTT.

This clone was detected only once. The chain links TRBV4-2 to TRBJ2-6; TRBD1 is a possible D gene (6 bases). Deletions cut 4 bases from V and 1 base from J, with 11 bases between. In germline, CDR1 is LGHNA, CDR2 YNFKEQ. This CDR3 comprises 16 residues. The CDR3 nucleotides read TGTGCCAGCAGCCTACAGGGAAGGTCTGGGGCCAACGTCCTGACTTTC. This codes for CASSLQGRSGANVLTF.

The DNA for the CDR3 is TGTGCTAGTGGTTTGGTACAGTTAGCGGGGAGCTACGAGCAGTACTTC. Translation: CASGLVQLAGSYEQYF. The chain carries TRBV12-5 and TRBJ2-5, with 8 nucleotides matching TRBD2. The J call may be mistaken, given a closer DNA end match to TRBJ2-7. The CDR3 runs 16 residues. Per the germline V gene, CDR1 is LGHNT and CDR2 is FRNRAP.

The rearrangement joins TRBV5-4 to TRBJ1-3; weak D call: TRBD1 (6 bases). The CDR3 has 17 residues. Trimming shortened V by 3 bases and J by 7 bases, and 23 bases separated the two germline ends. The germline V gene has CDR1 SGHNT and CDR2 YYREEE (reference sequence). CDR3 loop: CASSYAVTRGEGNTIYF. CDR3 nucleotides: TGTGCCAGCAGCTACGCTGTTACCAGGGGAGAGGGGAACACCATATATTTT.